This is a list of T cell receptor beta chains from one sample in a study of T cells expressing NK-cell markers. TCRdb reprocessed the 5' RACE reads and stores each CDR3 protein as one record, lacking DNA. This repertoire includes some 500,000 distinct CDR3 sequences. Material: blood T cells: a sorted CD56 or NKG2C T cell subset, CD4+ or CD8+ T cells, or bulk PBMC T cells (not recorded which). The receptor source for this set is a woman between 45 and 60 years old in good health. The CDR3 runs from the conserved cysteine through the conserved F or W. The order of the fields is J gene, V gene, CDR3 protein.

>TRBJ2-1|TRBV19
CASRGGRYNEQFF
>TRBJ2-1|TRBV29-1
CSFSLSSYNEQFF
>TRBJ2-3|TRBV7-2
CASSSGGRDTQYF
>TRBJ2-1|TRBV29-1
CSVRPRQNSYNEQFF
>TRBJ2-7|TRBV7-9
CASSLRADYEQYF
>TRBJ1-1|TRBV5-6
CASSLDRGTANTEAFF
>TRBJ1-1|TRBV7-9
CASSLALRPVTEAFF
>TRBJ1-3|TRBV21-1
CASSKLCWHSGNTIYF
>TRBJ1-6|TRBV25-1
CASSGLGGVDSPLHF
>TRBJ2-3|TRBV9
CASSVGGWPSDTQYF
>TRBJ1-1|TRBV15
CATSRGGAGGTEAFF
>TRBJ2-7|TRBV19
CASSTTGPYEQYF
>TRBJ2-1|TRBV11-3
CASSFEGGEQFF
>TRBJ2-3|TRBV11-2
CASSSGGGQADTQYF
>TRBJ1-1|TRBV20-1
CSARVRHPNTEAFF
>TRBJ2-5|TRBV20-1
CSASPMTGGEETQYF
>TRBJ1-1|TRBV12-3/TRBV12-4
CASSQLGSRPNTEAFF
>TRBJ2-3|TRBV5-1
CASSPTRASGGGTDTQYF
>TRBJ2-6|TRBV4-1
CASSEFEGMISGANVLTF
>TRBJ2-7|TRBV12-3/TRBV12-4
CASSSGQQQYF
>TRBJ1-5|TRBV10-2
CASSGTGGGPNQPQHF
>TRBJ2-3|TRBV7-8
CASSSWTAPDTQYF
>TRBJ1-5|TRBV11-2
CASRQAPGGPQHF
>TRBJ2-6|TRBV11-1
CASSLRSVGANVLTF
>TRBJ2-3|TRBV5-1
CASSLSGSRDRDTQYF
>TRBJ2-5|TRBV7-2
CASSLVTSGRGQETQYF
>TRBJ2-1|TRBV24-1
CATSDPTGAHNEQFF
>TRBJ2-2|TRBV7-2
CASSFENRRTGELFF
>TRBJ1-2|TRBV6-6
CASRRTGGGGYTF
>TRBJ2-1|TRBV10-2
CASSELLGYNEQFF
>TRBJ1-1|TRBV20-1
CSARDFRDRNTEAFF
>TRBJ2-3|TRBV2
CASRLLAGNTDTQYF
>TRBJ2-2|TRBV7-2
CASSFISLGLAGIGGELFF
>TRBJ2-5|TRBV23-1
CASSQSERTQETQYF
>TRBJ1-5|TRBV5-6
CASRKGQGARDQPQHF
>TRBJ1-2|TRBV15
CATSSVDRGHYGYTF
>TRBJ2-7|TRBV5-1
CASSLIAGGPPSSYEQYF
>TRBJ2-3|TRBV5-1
CASSLIPGQATDTQYF
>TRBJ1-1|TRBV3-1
CASSPPTGGEAFF
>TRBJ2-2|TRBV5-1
CASSLVGTANTGELFF
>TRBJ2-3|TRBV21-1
CASSKIGQGTDTQYF
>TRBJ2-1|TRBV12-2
CASRLSGHPLYNEQFF
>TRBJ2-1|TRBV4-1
CASSQDRGGSYNEQFF
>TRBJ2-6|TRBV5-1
CASSFTGGLGGANVLTF
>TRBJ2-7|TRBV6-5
CASGRGPSYEQYF
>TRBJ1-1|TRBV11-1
CASSLAAGGLIRAFF
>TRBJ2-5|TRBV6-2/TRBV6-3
CASSPPRVKQETQYF
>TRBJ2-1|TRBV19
CASHLGTSVLREQFF
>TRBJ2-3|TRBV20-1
CSASMAVLTDTQYF
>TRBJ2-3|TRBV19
CASKREGNTDTQYF
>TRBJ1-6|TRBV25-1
CASSVGGQLDSPLHF
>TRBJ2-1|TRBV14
CASSQEWGQPYNEQFF
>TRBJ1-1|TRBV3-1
CASSQAPGHTEAFF
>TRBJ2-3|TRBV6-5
CASRISGIGGTQYF
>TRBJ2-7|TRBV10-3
CAIRSDSEDEQYF